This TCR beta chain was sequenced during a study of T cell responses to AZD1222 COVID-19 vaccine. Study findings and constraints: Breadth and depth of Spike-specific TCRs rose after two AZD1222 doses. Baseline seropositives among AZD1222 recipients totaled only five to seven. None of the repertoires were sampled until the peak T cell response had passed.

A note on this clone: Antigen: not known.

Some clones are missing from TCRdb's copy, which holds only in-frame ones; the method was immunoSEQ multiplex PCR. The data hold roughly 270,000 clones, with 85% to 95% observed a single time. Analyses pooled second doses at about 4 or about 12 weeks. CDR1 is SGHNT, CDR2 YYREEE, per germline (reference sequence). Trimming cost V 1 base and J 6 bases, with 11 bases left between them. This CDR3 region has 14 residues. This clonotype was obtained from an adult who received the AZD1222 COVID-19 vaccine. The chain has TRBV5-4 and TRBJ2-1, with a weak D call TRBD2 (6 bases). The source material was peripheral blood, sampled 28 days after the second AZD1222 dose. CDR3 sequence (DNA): TGTGCCAGCAGCTTGAGGGACTTCCTCAATGAGCAGTTCTTC. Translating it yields CASSLRDFLNEQFF. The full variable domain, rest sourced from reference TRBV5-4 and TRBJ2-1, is ETGVTQSPTHLIKTRGQQVTLRCSSQSGHNTVSWYQQALGQGPQFIFQYYREEENGRGNFPPRFSGLQFPNYSSELNVNALELDDSALYLCASSLRDFLNEQFFGPGTRLTVL.